The entry that follows covers one T cell receptor (beta chain) sequence. Its antigen is unidentified. TCRdb itself ran the 5' RACE reads through MiXCR, one entry per CDR3 protein. Of 400,000 to 500,000 distinct CDR3 sequences in the sample, about a fifth are singletons; the top ten hold roughly 12%. These data are taken from a study of identical twins. General study points: Models underpredicted monozygotic twin sharing of out-of-frame TCR alpha.

The V end was cut by 1 base, the J end by 5 bases, with 5 bases between. The CDR3 is made up of 12 amino acids. Germline V lookup: CDR1 SGHVS, CDR2 FQNEAQ. The chain carries TRBV7-8 and TRBJ2-5; D is unresolved. This TCR came from a man over 45 in good health. The sample was naive T cells sorted from blood. CDR3 sequence reads: CASSLVLETQYF. The CDR3, as DNA: TGTGCCAGCAGCTTAGTGTTGGAGACCCAGTACTTC.